This T cell receptor (beta chain) originates from a study of control samples from healthy donors and cancer patients. Sequenced by immunoSEQ multiplex PCR; TCRdb stores in-frame clones only, minus some. Among 35,000 to 55,000 clones listed, approximately 87% were seen once. The CDR3 contains 13 residues. Trimming cost V 3 bases and J 5 bases; bases outside gene matches: 2. CDR1 is SGHDN and CDR2 is FVKESK in the germline V gene. The rearrangement joins TRBV14 to TRBJ1-2; 8 nucleotides align to TRBD1. Sequencing was performed on PBMCs. This TCR derives from a woman in her fifties or sixties with lung cancer. This CDR3 is CASSQRQGYGYTF. The CDR3 DNA sequence: TGTGCCAGCAGCCAGAGACAGGGGTATGGCTACACCTTC.